This record concerns one T cell receptor beta chain sequence. Its specificity is unknown. The germline CDR1 and CDR2 sequences are SQVTM and ANQGSEA. V shed 6 bases and J 2 bases; nucleotides not matched to a gene: 9. CDR3 length equals 14 residues. The data stem from a study of siplizumab effects on memory and regulatory T cells. Per sample, approximately 100,000 TCR templates were assayed. Generated by immunoSEQ multiplex PCR, the TCRdb table keeps only in-frame clones and is missing some. The data show about 97,000 clones, 80% to 95% seen once. Study-level findings and limits: Roughly 75-97% of proliferating CD4+ or CD8+ clones lacked a naive or memory phenotype that could be assigned. The diversity of naive T cells seemed greater than that of memory cells, and their alloresponse contribution seemed major. For mappable alloreactive CD4+ clones, the mean Treg-derived fraction was 68.8% with siplizumab and 25% to 30% in controls.

This clonotype was sampled from a human donor in good health. The sample consisted of CD4+ T cells sorted from blood. This rearrangement joins TRBV29-1 to TRBJ2-5; 7 bases align to TRBD1. As DNA, the CDR3 is TGCAGCGTCCTAGACAGGGAATGGCAAGAGACCCAGTACTTC. Its translation: CSVLDREWQETQYF.